This T cell receptor (beta chain) emerged from a study of Graves' ophthalmopathy and Graves' hyperthyroidism. Exclusion applied to patients with other autoimmune diseases, uncontrolled infections, pregnancy or lactation. The study, taken as a whole, reports: Blood contained most expanded thyroid clonotypes exceeding 0.001 frequency.

This clonotype was seen many times. The antigen is unknown. RNA transcripts yielded amplified TCR beta CDR3 regions. HTBI primers were used in a first-round RT-PCR, which preceded a second-round multiplex PCR. TCRdb re-called the multiplex PCR reads with MiXCR, one entry per CDR3 protein. The sample consists of about 740,000 distinct CDR3 sequences, 40% of them appearing once. CDR3 size: 16 residues. V was cut by 0 bases and J by 1 base, with 12 bases left in between. Per the germline V gene, CDR1 is LGHNA and CDR2 is YNFKEQ. The source is an adult man with Graves' ophthalmopathy. This rearrangement joins TRBV4-2 to TRBJ1-2; D is possibly TRBD1 (5 bases). The source material was peripheral blood. CDR3 loop: CASSQDHDSSNYGYTF. The CDR3 coding sequence is TGTGCCAGCAGCCAAGATCACGACAGCAGTAACTATGGCTACACCTTC.